A selection of T cell receptor beta chains follows, all from one sample in a study of blood T cells in healthy people across ages. MiXCR, run by TCRdb on the 5' RACE reads, gives a single entry per CDR3 protein. The data contain 800,000 to 1,000,000 distinct CDR3 sequences, under 50% of them singletons. The material sequenced was blood. These receptors came from a man aged 30 to 45 in good health. Both conserved end residues are part of each CDR3. The D gene is left open where the match is weak. Size is stated for part of the rows, as once, few or many counts, or as a class when the clone is expanded.

V	D	length	size	J	CDR3	DNA
TRBV12-3/TRBV12-4	TRBD1	15	NA	TRBJ1-4	CASSRTGGNNEKLFF	TGTGCCAGCAGTCGGACAGGGGGAAATAATGAAAAACTGTTTTTT
TRBV4-1	NA	15	NA	TRBJ1-2	CASSPQQGGDYGYTF	TGCGCCAGCAGCCCTCAACAGGGAGGGGACTATGGCTACACCTTC
TRBV20-1	NA	14	NA	TRBJ1-1	CSARDRVGRTEAFF	TGCAGTGCTAGAGATCGGGTGGGCCGGACTGAAGCTTTCTTT
TRBV28	TRBD1	14	NA	TRBJ2-1	CVSNGAGGVNEQFF	TGTGTCAGCAACGGGGCAGGGGGCGTGAATGAGCAGTTCTTC
TRBV2	NA	15	NA	TRBJ2-5	CASSKTWGARETQYF	TGTGCCAGCAGTAAGACCTGGGGGGCACGAGAGACCCAGTACTTC
TRBV24-1	NA	12	few	TRBJ2-5	CATSDTQETQYF	TGTGCCACCAGTGATACACAAGAGACCCAGTACTTC
TRBV29-1	TRBD2	17	NA	TRBJ2-3	CSVGWAGGKIGTDTQYF	TGCAGCGTTGGCTGGGCGGGAGGGAAGATTGGGACAGATACGCAGTATTTT
TRBV6-2/TRBV6-3	TRBD1	15	NA	TRBJ1-1	CASSPQGGRGTEAFF	TGTGCCAGCAGTCCCCAGGGGGGAAGGGGAACTGAAGCTTTCTTT
TRBV20-1	TRBD1	14	few	TRBJ2-1	CSARKQGPYNEQFF	TGCAGTGCTCGAAAACAGGGGCCCTACAATGAGCAGTTCTTC
TRBV7-9	TRBD1	16	few	TRBJ2-7	CASSLQTGGLSYEQYF	TGTGCCAGCAGCCTACAGACAGGGGGTCTCTCCTACGAGCAGTACTTC
TRBV28	NA	12	NA	TRBJ2-7	CASSLSRSEQYF	TGTGCCAGCAGTTTAAGTAGGAGCGAGCAGTACTTC
TRBV28	TRBD1	14	few	TRBJ1-1	CASSRGQGYTEAFF	TGTGCCAGCAGCCGCGGACAGGGGTACACTGAAGCTTTCTTT
TRBV7-2	NA	15	NA	TRBJ2-7	CARSFPPTGYYEQYF	TGTGCCCGCAGCTTCCCTCCAACAGGGTACTACGAGCAGTACTTC
TRBV20-1	NA	16	NA	TRBJ2-7	CSARGVRVVSDYEQYF	TGCAGTGCTAGAGGAGTACGAGTGGTGTCAGACTACGAGCAGTACTTC
TRBV12-3/TRBV12-4	NA	13	few	TRBJ1-2	CASSLIGGGGYTF	TGTGCCAGCAGTTTGATAGGGGGAGGAGGCTACACCTTC
TRBV4-3	NA	13	NA	TRBJ1-1	CASSQLVGGEAFF	TGCGCCAGCAGCCAGTTGGTAGGGGGAGAAGCTTTCTTT
TRBV20-1	TRBD2	16	NA	TRBJ2-3	CSARDLAGDPEGAQYF	TGCAGTGCTAGAGATCTAGCGGGGGACCCCGAGGGGGCGCAGTATTTT
TRBV7-2	NA	13	many	TRBJ1-5	CASSLTDYQPQHF	TGTGCCAGCAGCTTAACGGATTATCAGCCCCAGCATTTT
TRBV10-3	NA	14	NA	TRBJ1-1	CAISPGTENTEAFF	TGTGCCATCAGTCCCGGGACGGAGAACACTGAAGCTTTCTTT
TRBV6-5	TRBD2	15	few	TRBJ2-5	CASSQRTSPQETQYF	TGTGCCAGCAGTCAGCGGACTAGCCCCCAAGAGACCCAGTACTTC
TRBV20-1	NA	14	NA	TRBJ1-4	CSADRDGPMSELFF	TGCAGTGCGGACCGGGACGGACCTATGTCGGAACTGTTTTTT
TRBV5-1	NA	17	NA	TRBJ2-3	CASSSHDYPFSADTQYF	TGCGCCAGCAGCTCGCACGACTACCCGTTTTCAGCAGATACGCAGTATTTT
TRBV27	TRBD1	16	NA	TRBJ2-6	CASSFGTGSGANVLTF	TGTGCCAGCAGTTTCGGGACAGGGTCTGGGGCCAACGTCCTGACTTTC
TRBV7-9	NA	16	few	TRBJ1-6	CASSLARQVYNSPLHF	TGTGCCAGCAGCTTAGCCCGGCAGGTCTATAATTCACCCCTCCACTTT
TRBV7-9	NA	17	NA	TRBJ2-3	CASSPIGAQGYTDTQYF	TGTGCCAGCAGCCCCATAGGGGCCCAGGGGTACACAGATACGCAGTATTTT
TRBV5-1	NA	13	NA	TRBJ2-2	CASSVRTAGELFF	TGCGCCAGCAGCGTAAGGACTGCCGGGGAGCTGTTTTTT
TRBV27	TRBD1	14	NA	TRBJ1-6	CASSLPSGGSPLHF	TGTGCCAGCAGTTTACCGTCAGGGGGATCACCCCTCCACTTT
TRBV24-1	NA	16	NA	TRBJ2-5	CATSAGLAADQETQYF	TGTGCCACCAGTGCCGGACTGGCAGCAGACCAAGAGACCCAGTACTTC
TRBV28	NA	15	NA	TRBJ2-4	CASSLAHLAKNIQYF	TGTGCCAGCAGTTTAGCCCATCTAGCCAAAAACATTCAGTACTTC
TRBV12-3/TRBV12-4	TRBD1	18	NA	TRBJ1-1	CASSSGTGVFSMNTEAFF	TGTGCCAGCAGTTCCGGGACAGGGGTATTTTCGATGAACACTGAAGCTTTCTTT
TRBV2	TRBD2	16	NA	TRBJ2-3	CASSEAASGGADTQYF	TGTGCCAGCAGTGAAGCGGCTAGCGGGGGGGCAGATACGCAGTATTTT
TRBV12-3/TRBV12-4	TRBD1	13	few	TRBJ1-2	CASTTQGLRGYTF	TGTGCCAGCACCACACAGGGGTTACGGGGCTACACCTTC
TRBV7-2	TRBD1	14	NA	TRBJ2-7	CASRQGAGAYEQYF	TGTGCCAGCAGACAGGGGGCCGGAGCCTACGAGCAGTACTTC
TRBV7-2	TRBD2	13	once	TRBJ2-7	CASSAGALETQYF	TGTGCCAGCAGCGCGGGAGCCCTCGAGACTCAGTACTTC
TRBV28	NA	13	many	TRBJ2-1	CAGERANSNEQFF	TGTGCCGGAGAGCGGGCCAACAGTAATGAGCAGTTCTTC
TRBV29-1	NA	13	NA	TRBJ1-1	CSVELPGLMSAFF	TGCAGCGTTGAACTTCCAGGTTTGATGAGTGCTTTCTTT
TRBV12-3/TRBV12-4	TRBD1	14	few	TRBJ2-7	CASRMTGVGHEQYF	TGTGCCAGCAGAATGACAGGGGTGGGCCACGAGCAGTACTTC
TRBV12-3/TRBV12-4	TRBD2	13	few	TRBJ2-7	CASRSSGTYEQYF	TGTGCCAGCAGGTCGAGCGGGACCTACGAGCAGTACTTC
TRBV7-8	TRBD2	13	NA	TRBJ2-1	CAGSLAGGNEQFF	TGTGCCGGCAGCTTAGCCGGGGGGAATGAGCAGTTCTTC
TRBV2	NA	11	NA	TRBJ2-1	CASLLNYEQFF	TGTGCCAGCCTATTAAACTACGAGCAGTTCTTC
TRBV4-2	TRBD2	16	NA	TRBJ2-1	CASSQESGGVYNEQFF	TGTGCCAGCAGCCAGGAAAGCGGGGGGGTCTACAATGAGCAGTTCTTC
TRBV3-1	TRBD2	17	few	TRBJ2-1	CASSQDGRGDSYNEQFF	TGTGCCAGCAGCCAAGATGGGCGGGGGGACTCCTACAATGAGCAGTTCTTC
TRBV27	TRBD1	15	NA	TRBJ2-7	CANSLRQGVRYEQYF	TGTGCCAACAGTTTACGACAGGGGGTCCGGTACGAGCAGTACTTC
TRBV7-9	NA	15	NA	TRBJ2-2	CASSLYDRNTGELFF	TGTGCCAGCAGCTTATACGACAGAAACACCGGGGAGCTGTTTTTT
TRBV4-2	NA	15	NA	TRBJ2-5	CASSLEGTGLETQYF	TGTGCCAGCAGCTTAGAGGGAACGGGGCTGGAGACCCAGTACTTC
TRBV20-1	TRBD2	13	NA	TRBJ2-1	CSASSGGWDEQFF	TGCAGTGCTAGCTCGGGGGGATGGGATGAGCAGTTCTTC
TRBV7-2	NA	16	NA	TRBJ1-1	CASSLLSGGARTEAFF	TGTGCCAGCAGCTTATTGTCGGGGGGCGCGAGAACTGAAGCTTTCTTT
TRBV18	TRBD1	16	NA	TRBJ2-3	CASSPAGTGGTDTQYF	TGTGCCAGCTCACCAGCGGGGACAGGTGGCACAGATACGCAGTATTTT
TRBV27	NA	15	NA	TRBJ1-4	CASSPGGGANEKLFF	TGTGCCAGCAGCCCTGGGGGGGGCGCGAATGAAAAACTGTTTTTT
TRBV7-8	NA	15	few	TRBJ2-7	CASSLVERTSYEQYF	TGTGCCAGCAGCTTAGTAGAACGGACCTCCTACGAGCAGTACTTC
TRBV4-3	TRBD2	17	few	TRBJ2-3	CASSQEASGVGTDTQYF	TGCGCCAGCAGCCAAGAGGCCAGCGGGGTTGGCACAGATACGCAGTATTTT
TRBV3-1	NA	16	NA	TRBJ1-1	CASSQDWVGARAEAFF	TGTGCCAGCAGCCAAGATTGGGTGGGGGCGAGGGCTGAAGCTTTCTTT
TRBV6-1	NA	15	few	TRBJ1-2	CASSEDPGRGYGYTF	TGTGCCAGCAGTGAAGATCCGGGCCGGGGATATGGCTACACCTTC